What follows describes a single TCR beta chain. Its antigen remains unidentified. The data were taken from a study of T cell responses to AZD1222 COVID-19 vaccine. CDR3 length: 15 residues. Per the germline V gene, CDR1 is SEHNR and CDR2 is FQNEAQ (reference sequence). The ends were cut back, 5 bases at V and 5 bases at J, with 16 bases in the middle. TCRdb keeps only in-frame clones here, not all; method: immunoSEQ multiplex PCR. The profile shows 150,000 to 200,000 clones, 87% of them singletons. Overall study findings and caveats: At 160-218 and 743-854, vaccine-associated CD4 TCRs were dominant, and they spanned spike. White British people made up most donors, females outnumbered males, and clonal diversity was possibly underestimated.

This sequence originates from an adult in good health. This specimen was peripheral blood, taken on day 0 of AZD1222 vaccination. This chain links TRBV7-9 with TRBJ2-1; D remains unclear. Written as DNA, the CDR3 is TGTGCCAGCAGCCCCCGGACGGCGTCTAACAATGAGCAGTTCTTC. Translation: CASSPRTASNNEQFF.